These T cell receptor beta chains were read from a single sample in a study of cytomegalovirus exposure and HLA in healthy donors. Profiled with immunoSEQ multiplex PCR; TCRdb holds only in-frame clones, not every one. The sample holds under 45,000 clones; roughly three quarters are singletons and the top ten take about 6%. Sequenced sample: PBMCs. All receptors derive from a man younger than 40 in good health and CMV-seronegative. Each CDR3 is given with its conserved first and last residue. A D gene is named only where the DNA matches it firmly. Expanded clones get a size class; other rows say once, few or many, or leave the size out.

j_gene: TRBJ1-6; abundance: .; d_gene: TRBD1; v_gene: TRBV28; CDR3aa: CAIPSGTGANSPLHF; CDR3nt: TGTGCCATCCCCTCAGGAACAGGGGCGAATTCACCCCTCCACTTT
j_gene: TRBJ1-5; abundance: .; d_gene: TRBD1; v_gene: TRBV4-1; CDR3aa: CASSQGQGNGNQPQHF; CDR3nt: TGCGCCAGCAGCCAGGGACAGGGGAACGGCAATCAGCCCCAGCATTTT
j_gene: TRBJ2-5; abundance: .; d_gene: TRBD2; v_gene: TRBV28; CDR3aa: CASSLPRLAGGAETQYF; CDR3nt: TGTGCCAGCAGTTTACCCCGACTAGCGGGAGGGGCTGAGACCCAGTACTTC
j_gene: TRBJ2-2; abundance: .; d_gene: .; v_gene: TRBV5-1; CDR3aa: CASSLGLAGELFF; CDR3nt: TGCGCCAGCAGCTTGGGACTAGCCGGGGAGCTGTTTTTT
j_gene: TRBJ1-2; abundance: .; d_gene: .; v_gene: TRBV7-2; CDR3aa: CASSLGGYYGGYTF; CDR3nt: TGTGCCAGCAGCTTGGGGGGGTACTATGGAGGCTACACCTTC
j_gene: TRBJ1-5; abundance: .; d_gene: .; v_gene: TRBV6-1; CDR3aa: CASREGGLNQPQHF; CDR3nt: TGTGCCAGCCGGGAGGGGGGCTTGAATCAGCCCCAGCATTTT
j_gene: TRBJ1-2; abundance: few; d_gene: .; v_gene: TRBV5-4; CDR3aa: CASSPGGGIHGYTF; CDR3nt: TGTGCCAGCAGCCCCGGGGGAGGGATCCATGGCTACACCTTC
j_gene: TRBJ1-2; abundance: .; d_gene: TRBD1; v_gene: TRBV15; CDR3aa: CATSSSGQGRGYTF; CDR3nt: TGTGCCACCAGCAGTTCCGGACAGGGTCGGGGCTACACCTTC
j_gene: TRBJ2-7; abundance: once; d_gene: .; v_gene: TRBV28; CDR3aa: CASSPQLGEQYF; CDR3nt: TGTGCCAGCAGCCCCCAACTAGGCGAGCAGTACTTC
j_gene: TRBJ1-4; abundance: many; d_gene: .; v_gene: TRBV6-1; CDR3aa: CASSRQATNEKLFF; CDR3nt: TGTGCCAGCAGTCGTCAGGCAACTAATGAAAAACTGTTTTTT
j_gene: TRBJ1-2; abundance: .; d_gene: TRBD1; v_gene: TRBV5-4; CDR3aa: CASSSGQTLNYGYTF; CDR3nt: TGTGCCAGCAGCTCGGGACAGACGCTTAACTATGGCTACACCTTC
j_gene: TRBJ2-4; abundance: few; d_gene: TRBD1; v_gene: TRBV19; CDR3aa: CASSYRDRRNIQYF; CDR3nt: TGTGCCAGTAGCTACCGGGACAGGAGAAACATTCAGTACTTC
j_gene: TRBJ2-7; abundance: .; d_gene: TRBD1; v_gene: TRBV6-5; CDR3aa: CASSYRTGVSYEQYF; CDR3nt: TGTGCCAGCAGTTATAGGACAGGGGTATCCTACGAGCAGTACTTC
j_gene: TRBJ1-1; abundance: .; d_gene: .; v_gene: TRBV7-9; CDR3aa: CASSLVHNTEAFF; CDR3nt: TGTGCCAGCAGCTTAGTACACAACACTGAAGCTTTCTTT
j_gene: TRBJ1-5; abundance: .; d_gene: .; v_gene: TRBV9; CDR3aa: CASSVGGGGVQPQHF; CDR3nt: TGTGCCAGCAGCGTTGGGGGAGGTGGCGTTCAGCCCCAGCATTTT
j_gene: TRBJ1-3; abundance: .; d_gene: .; v_gene: TRBV28; CDR3aa: CASSQDSYSGNTIYF; CDR3nt: TGTGCCAGCAGCCAGGACAGCTACTCTGGAAACACCATATATTTT
j_gene: TRBJ2-4; abundance: .; d_gene: .; v_gene: TRBV20-1; CDR3aa: CSASVNIQYF; CDR3nt: TGCAGTGCCAGCGTAAACATTCAGTACTTC
j_gene: TRBJ1-5; abundance: .; d_gene: .; v_gene: TRBV2; CDR3aa: CASRRGSDSNQPQHF; CDR3nt: TGTGCCAGCAGGAGGGGGTCAGATAGCAATCAGCCCCAGCATTTT
j_gene: TRBJ2-7; abundance: .; d_gene: TRBD1; v_gene: TRBV2; CDR3aa: CASRNGQGVYEQYF; CDR3nt: TGTGCCAGCAGAAACGGACAGGGGGTTTACGAGCAGTACTTC
j_gene: TRBJ1-1; abundance: .; d_gene: TRBD1; v_gene: TRBV4-3; CDR3aa: CASSILPGQGAAFF; CDR3nt: TGCGCCAGCAGCATCCTCCCGGGACAGGGGGCCGCTTTCTTT
j_gene: TRBJ2-7; abundance: .; d_gene: .; v_gene: TRBV29-1; CDR3aa: CSVGGGMNYEQYF; CDR3nt: TGCAGCGTTGGGGGCGGGATGAACTACGAGCAGTACTTC
j_gene: TRBJ2-3; abundance: .; d_gene: .; v_gene: TRBV7-2; CDR3aa: CASSLALTGTGTDTQYF; CDR3nt: TGTGCCAGCAGCTTAGCGTTGACAGGTACCGGCACAGATACGCAGTATTTT
j_gene: TRBJ1-4; abundance: .; d_gene: .; v_gene: TRBV5-1; CDR3aa: CASSLDSTNEKLFF; CDR3nt: TGCGCCAGCAGCTTGGACAGCACCAATGAAAAACTGTTTTTT
j_gene: TRBJ2-7; abundance: few; d_gene: TRBD1; v_gene: TRBV18; CDR3aa: CASSRSGTGLYEQYF; CDR3nt: TGTGCCAGCTCGCGATCAGGGACAGGGCTTTACGAGCAGTACTTC
j_gene: TRBJ1-5; abundance: .; d_gene: TRBD1; v_gene: TRBV7-2; CDR3aa: CASSLAGTGEGKPQHF; CDR3nt: TGTGCCAGCAGTTTGGCCGGGACAGGGGAGGGGAAGCCCCAGCATTTT